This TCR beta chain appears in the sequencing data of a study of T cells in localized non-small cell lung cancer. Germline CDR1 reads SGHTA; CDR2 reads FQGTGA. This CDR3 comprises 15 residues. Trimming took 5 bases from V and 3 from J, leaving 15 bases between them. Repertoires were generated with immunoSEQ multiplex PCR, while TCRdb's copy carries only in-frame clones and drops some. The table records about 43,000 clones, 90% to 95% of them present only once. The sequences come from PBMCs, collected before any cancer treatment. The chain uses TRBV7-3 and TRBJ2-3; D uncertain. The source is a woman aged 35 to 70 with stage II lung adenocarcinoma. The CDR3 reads CASSNLGGKTDTQYF. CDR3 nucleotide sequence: TGTGCCAGCAGCAACCTAGGTGGGAAAACAGATACGCAGTATTTT.